The following is a T cell receptor (beta chain) sequence with its context. This record belongs to a study of T cell changes during pregnancy in multiple sclerosis. The CDR3 consists of 14 residues. The V end was cut by 5 bases, the J end by 3 bases, with 13 bases between. CDR1 and CDR2 (germline): MDHEN, SYDVKM. The method was immunoSEQ multiplex PCR; TCRdb's version includes in-frame clones alone and lacks a portion of them. The sample lists tens of thousands of clones; 92% were seen once. The gene calls are TRBV28 and TRBJ1-2; D perhaps matches TRBD1 (6 bases). The source material was CD4+ T cells from peripheral blood mononuclear cells, sampled before pregnancy. The sequence was obtained from a female donor with multiple sclerosis, enrolled in a pregnancy study. The CDR3 region is CASSPSGQHYGYTF. The CDR3 nucleotides are TGTGCCAGCAGTCCGTCCGGACAGCACTATGGCTACACCTTC.